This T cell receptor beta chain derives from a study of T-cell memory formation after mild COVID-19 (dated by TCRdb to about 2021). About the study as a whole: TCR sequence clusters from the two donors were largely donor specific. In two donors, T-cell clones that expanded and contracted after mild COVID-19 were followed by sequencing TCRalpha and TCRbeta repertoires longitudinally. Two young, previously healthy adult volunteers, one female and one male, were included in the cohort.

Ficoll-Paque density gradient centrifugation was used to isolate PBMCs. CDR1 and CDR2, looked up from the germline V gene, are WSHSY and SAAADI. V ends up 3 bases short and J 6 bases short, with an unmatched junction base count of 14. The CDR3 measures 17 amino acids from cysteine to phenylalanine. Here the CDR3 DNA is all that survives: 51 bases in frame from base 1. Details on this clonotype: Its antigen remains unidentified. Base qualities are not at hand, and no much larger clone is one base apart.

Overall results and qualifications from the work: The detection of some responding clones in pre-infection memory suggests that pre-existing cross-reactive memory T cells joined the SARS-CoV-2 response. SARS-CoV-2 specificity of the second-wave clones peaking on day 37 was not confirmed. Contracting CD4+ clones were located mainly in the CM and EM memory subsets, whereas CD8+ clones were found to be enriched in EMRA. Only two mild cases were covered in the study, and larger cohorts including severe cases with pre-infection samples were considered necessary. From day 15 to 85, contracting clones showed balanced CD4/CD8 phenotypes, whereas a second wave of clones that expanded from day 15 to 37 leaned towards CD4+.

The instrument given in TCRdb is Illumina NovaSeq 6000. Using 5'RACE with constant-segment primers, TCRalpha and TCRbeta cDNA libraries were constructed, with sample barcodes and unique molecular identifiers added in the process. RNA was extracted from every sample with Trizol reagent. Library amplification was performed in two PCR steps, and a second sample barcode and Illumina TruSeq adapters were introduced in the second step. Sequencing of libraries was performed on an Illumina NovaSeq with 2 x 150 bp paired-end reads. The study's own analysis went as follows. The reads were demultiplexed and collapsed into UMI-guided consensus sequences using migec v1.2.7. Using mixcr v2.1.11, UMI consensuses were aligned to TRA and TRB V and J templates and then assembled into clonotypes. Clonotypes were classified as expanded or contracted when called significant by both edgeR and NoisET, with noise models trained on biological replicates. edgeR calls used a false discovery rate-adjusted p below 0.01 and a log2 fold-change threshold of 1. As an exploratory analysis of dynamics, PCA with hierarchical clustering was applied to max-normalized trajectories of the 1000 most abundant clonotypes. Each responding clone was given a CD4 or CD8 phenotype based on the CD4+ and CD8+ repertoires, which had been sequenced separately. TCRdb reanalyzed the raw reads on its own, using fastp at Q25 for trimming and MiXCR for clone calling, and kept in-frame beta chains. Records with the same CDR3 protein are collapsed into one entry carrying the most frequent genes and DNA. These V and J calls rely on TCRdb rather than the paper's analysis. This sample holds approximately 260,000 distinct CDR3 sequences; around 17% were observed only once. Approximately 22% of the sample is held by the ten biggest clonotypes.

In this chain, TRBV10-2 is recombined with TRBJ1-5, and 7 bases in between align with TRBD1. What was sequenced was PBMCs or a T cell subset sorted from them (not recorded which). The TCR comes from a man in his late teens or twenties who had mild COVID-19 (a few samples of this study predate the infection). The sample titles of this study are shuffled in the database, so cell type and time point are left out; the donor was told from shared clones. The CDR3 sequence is CASSDPLTGEMGQPQHF. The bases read TGCGCCAGCAGTGACCCTCTTACAGGGGAGATGGGTCAGCCCCAGCATTTT.